The 4 T cell receptor beta chains in this list originate from one sample, sequenced in a study of response to subunit inactivated influenza vaccine. TCRdb analysed the RT-PCR reads with MiXCR anew, one entry per CDR3 protein. The table records 550,000 to 800,000 distinct CDR3 sequences, around a sixth of them present only once. This material consisted of PBMCs from blood, taken roughly 12 days after vaccination. The receptors here all came from a man in his fifties or sixties who received an inactivated influenza vaccine.

The rearrangement joins TRBV9 to TRBJ1-4, with D perhaps TRBD1 (5 bases). This CDR3 is 15 amino acids long. The V end lost 3 bases, the J end lost 4 bases, and 13 bases lay between the germline ends. Germline CDR1 and CDR2: SGDLS and YYNGEE. In DNA, the CDR3 is TGTGCCAGCAGCGAGAACCGGCAGGGTAATGAAAAACTGTTTTTT. Protein product: CASSENRQGNEKLFF.

The rearrangement links TRBV20-1 to TRBJ2-1, with 9 bases identical to TRBD2. Germline CDR1 DFQATT, CDR2 SNEGSKA (reference sequence). The CDR3 consists of 13 residues. V was pared by 3 bases and J by 6 bases, with 3 bases of the junction left unmatched. CDR3 nucleotide sequence: TGCAGTGCTAGTCCGCGGGGGGGCAATGAGCAGTTCTTC. It translates to CSASPRGGNEQFF.

This clonotype appeared many times. The chain links TRBV20-1 to TRBJ2-1; no firm D call. V lost 0 bases to trimming and J lost 5 bases, with 8 bases between them. The germline CDR1 and CDR2 sequences are DFQATT and SNEGSKA (reference sequence). The CDR3 runs to 13 residues. In nucleotides, the CDR3 is TGCAGTGCTAGAGAGGACCCTAACAATGAGCAGTTCTTC. Protein sequence: CSAREDPNNEQFF.

V gene TRBV20-1 combines with J gene TRBJ1-2; TRBD1 aligns across 7 bases. From germline, CDR1 is DFQATT and CDR2 SNEGSKA (reference sequence). V was clipped by 3 bases and J by 9 bases; unmatched bases: 4. The CDR3 spans 11 residues. CDR3 loop: CSARTTGSYTF. CDR3 in DNA: TGCAGTGCTAGGACGACAGGGAGCTACACCTTC.